This T cell receptor beta chain was documented in a study of T cell changes during pregnancy in multiple sclerosis. Method: immunoSEQ multiplex PCR; TCRdb's copy keeps in-frame clones and lacks some. Of approximately 84,000 clones listed, over 85% are singletons. V shed 5 bases, J shed 2 bases, and the junction held 8 bases outside the gene matches. Per the germline V gene, CDR1 is SGHVS and CDR2 is FQNEAQ. CDR3 length: 15 amino acids. The chain joins TRBV7-8 to TRBJ2-7; 8 nucleotides agree with TRBD2. This clonotype was sampled from a female donor in good health, enrolled as a control in a pregnancy study. Sequencing used peripheral blood, obtained in the second trimester of pregnancy. The CDR3 region has the DNA TGTGCCAGCAGCAGCCGTAGCGGGAATACCTACGAGCAGTACTTC. Translation: CASSSRSGNTYEQYF. The whole variable domain, filled in from reference TRBV7-8 and TRBJ2-7, reads GAGVSQSPRYKVAKRGQDVALRCDPISGHVSLFWYQQALGQGPEFLTYFQNEAQLDKSGLPSDRFFAERPEGSVSTLKIQRTQQEDSAVYLCASSSRSGNTYEQYFGPGTRLTVT.